These 25 T cell receptor beta chains share one sample of origin, sequenced in a study of T cell repertoires in cytomegalovirus infection. TCRdb called the reads again in MiXCR, with one record for every CDR3 protein. This repertoire shows more than 350,000 distinct CDR3 sequences, approximately 33% found once; its top ten account for roughly an eighth. Sample: PBMCs. Receptor source: a human donor in good health (CMV status not recorded). Some clones in this sample may be carry-over from other donors' samples.

In its sample, this clonotype was seen once. Being one base from a much bigger clone, this may be a read error. This rearrangement joins TRBV7-6 to TRBJ2-3, with D possibly being TRBD2 (6 bases). The CDR3 runs 16 residues. Germline values: CDR1 SGHVS, CDR2 FNYEAQ. Between the trimmed V and J ends, which lost 3 bases and 3 bases, there was a span of 16 bases. CDR3 protein: CASSFSPARGTDTQYF. CDR3 in DNA: TGTGCCAGCAGCTTCTCTCCGGCGCGGGGAACAGATACGCAGTATTTT.

At least ten counts were recorded for this clonotype. The chain recombines TRBV20-1 with TRBJ1-2; no clear D. The CDR3 contains 17 residues. The germline CDR1 and CDR2 sequences are DFQATT and SNEGSKA (reference sequence). V was pared by 5 bases and J by 2 bases, with 24 bases between. The CDR3 DNA follows: TGCAGTGCTCTGCTACCCCCCCCGAGACACATAAACTATGGCTACACCTTC. The encoded protein is CSALLPPPRHINYGYTF.

The genes are TRBV10-3 and TRBJ1-5; D is possibly TRBD1 (5 bases). The germline CDR1 and CDR2 sequences are ENHRY and SYGVKD. The CDR3 has 13 amino acids. V was pared by 3 bases and J by 5 bases, with 8 bases between. The CDR3 is CAISDRDDQPQHF. For the CDR3, the DNA is TGTGCCATCAGTGACAGGGACGATCAGCCCCAGCATTTT.

The CDR3 DNA reads as TGTGCCAGCAGCTTAATCGGAGGGCCCAATCAGCCCCAGCATTTT. Its translation: CASSLIGGPNQPQHF. This chain links TRBV7-3 with TRBJ1-5; D not resolved. The CDR3 has 15 amino acids. Germline assignment: CDR1 SGHTA and CDR2 FQGTGA. V lost 1 base and J 3 bases, leaving 10 bases between the germline ends.

In this sample, this clonotype turned up a few times. The chain carries TRBV10-3 and TRBJ2-5; D ambiguous. Germline V CDR1 and CDR2: ENHRY, SYGVKD. V was clipped by 3 bases and J by 2 bases, with 7 bases between them. The CDR3 runs to 13 residues. CDR3 protein: CAISDRPQETQYF. The DNA of the CDR3 is TGTGCCATCAGTGACCGCCCGCAAGAGACCCAGTACTTC.

V gene TRBV7-6 combines with J gene TRBJ2-5; 12 nucleotides match TRBD2. This CDR3 contains 17 residues. The germline V gene has CDR1 SGHVS and CDR2 FNYEAQ. J lost 1 base, V lost 7 bases, and 10 bases had no gene match. Here the CDR3 reads CASTPRLAGATQETQYF. The DNA for the CDR3 is TGTGCCAGCACCCCGAGACTAGCGGGGGCTACCCAAGAGACCCAGTACTTC.

This chain connects TRBV11-2 to TRBJ2-5; the match to TRBD2 covers 9 bases. Germline trimming cut 2 bases from V and 1 base from J; bases unmatched to any gene: 8. Germline CDR1 SGHAT, CDR2 FQNNGV. The length of the CDR3 is 17 residues. CDR3 region: CASSLFLAGDFQETQYF. CDR3 nucleotides: TGTGCCAGCAGCTTATTTTTAGCGGGGGATTTCCAAGAGACCCAGTACTTC. The complete variable domain, with remaining parts taken from reference TRBV11-2 and TRBJ2-5, reads EAGVAQSPRYKIIEKRQSVAFWCNPISGHATLYWYQQILGQGPKLLIQFQNNGVVDDSQLPKDRFSAERLKGVDSTLKIQPAKLEDSAVYLCASSLFLAGDFQETQYFGPGTRLLVL.

The J gene is TRBJ2-1, the V gene TRBV11-2; D unclear. Germline-derived CDR1 and CDR2 are SGHAT and FQNNGV. V lost 0 bases to trimming and J lost 8 bases, with 11 bases between them. The CDR3 spans 14 residues. CDR3 sequence: CASSLDVENHEQFF. CDR3 sequence (DNA): TGTGCCAGCAGCTTAGACGTGGAGAATCATGAGCAGTTCTTC.

This clonotype was seen only a few times. The chain uses TRBV19 and TRBJ2-3; D not resolved. The V gene lost 2 bases and the J gene lost 0 bases, with 0 bases spanning the gap. Germline CDR1 and CDR2: LNHDA and SQIVND (reference sequence). The CDR3 has 12 amino acids. The CDR3 nucleotides are TGTGCCAGTAGTATAAGCACAGATACGCAGTATTTT. Protein product: CASSISTDTQYF.

The chain links TRBV7-4 to TRBJ2-1, with 10 bases that match TRBD2. Trimming took 4 bases from V and 0 from J; bases not matched to a gene: 12. The germline V gene encodes CDR1 SGHVT and CDR2 SQSDAQ. The length of the CDR3 is 19 residues. CDR3 loop: CASSSGQRGGRYSYNEQFF. The CDR3 coding sequence is TGTGCCAGCAGCTCGGGCCAGCGGGGGGGCCGTTACTCCTACAATGAGCAGTTCTTC.

This clonotype was recorded many times. The rearrangement joins TRBV7-9 to TRBJ2-5; 10 bases map to TRBD2. V trimming: 4 bases; J trimming: 0 bases; junction bases outside the gene matches: 2. This CDR3 contains 15 residues. Germline CDR1 SEHNR, CDR2 FQNEAQ (reference sequence). CDR3 protein: CASSSGLADQETQYF. As DNA, the CDR3 is TGTGCCAGCAGCTCCGGACTAGCGGACCAAGAGACCCAGTACTTC.

This clonotype was seen many times. The rearrangement uses TRBV7-6 and TRBJ2-3; perhaps D is TRBD1 or TRBD2 (5 bases each). Trimming removed 0 bases at V and 0 bases at J, with 7 bases between. The CDR3 is made up of 15 amino acids. Germline V gene lookup returns CDR1 SGHVS and CDR2 FNYEAQ. DNA of the CDR3: TGTGCCAGCAGCTTAGCTGGGGGTAGCACAGATACGCAGTATTTT. This translates into CASSLAGGSTDTQYF.

The count of this clonotype is one. The rearrangement uses TRBV7-2 and TRBJ2-1; 11 bases are shared with TRBD2. From germline, CDR1 is SGHTA and CDR2 FQGNSA. V trimming: 6 bases; J trimming: 15 bases; junction bases outside the gene matches: 19. The CDR3 is 16 amino acids. This CDR3 is CASSASGGPRYNETFF. The CDR3 bases are TGTGCCAGCAGTGCTAGCGGGGGGCCTCGCTACAATGAGACGTTCTTC.

In regard to this clonotype: Since no conserved phenylalanine or tryptophan closes the CDR3, a read error is the likely cause. The chain employs TRBV11-2 and TRBJ1-1, with a weak D call TRBD1 (6 bases). The CDR3 extends over 15 amino acids. Germline-derived CDR1 and CDR2 are SGHAT and FQNNGV. The germline V and J ends were trimmed by 2 bases and 4 bases, with 14 bases remaining between them. CDR3 protein: CASSLRAGATTEAFY. The CDR3 DNA reads TGTGCCAGCAGCTTAAGGGCAGGGGCAACCACTGAAGCTTTCTAT.

V is TRBV6-1 and J is TRBJ1-4, with a possible D match to TRBD1 (5 bases). In germline, CDR1 is MNHNS, CDR2 SASEGT. The CDR3 is 13 residues long. The V and J ends lost 8 bases and 2 bases respectively, with 9 bases between them. This CDR3 reads CASGGATNEKLFF. CDR3 coding DNA: TGTGCCAGCGGAGGGGCGACTAATGAAAAACTGTTTTTT.

The rearrangement uses TRBV4-2 and TRBJ2-2; 10 nucleotides match TRBD2. V shed 3 bases, J shed 6 bases, and the junction held 7 bases outside the gene matches. Looked up from germline, CDR1 is LGHNA and CDR2 is YNFKEQ. This CDR3 contains 16 residues. CDR3 sequence (DNA): TGTGCCAGCAGCCAGCGAGCGGGGGGGCCCGCCGGGGAGCTGTTTTTT. This codes for CASSQRAGGPAGELFF.

This clonotype was observed at least ten times. This chain links TRBV7-2 with TRBJ1-4; D unclear. CDR1 is SGHTA and CDR2 is FQGNSA in the germline V gene. The CDR3 spans 13 residues. The V end was cut by 5 bases, the J end by 2 bases, with 6 bases between. The CDR3 sequence is CASSVRTNEKLFF. The CDR3 region has the DNA TGTGCCAGCAGCGTACGGACTAATGAAAAACTGTTTTTT.

The genes are TRBV7-3 and TRBJ2-5; 7 nucleotides match TRBD1. The germline gives CDR1 SGHTA, CDR2 FQGTGA. This CDR3 is 14 amino acids long. V lost 0 bases, J lost 3 bases, and 1 base stayed unmatched. Written as DNA, the CDR3 is TGTGCCAGCAGCTTAACCGGGACAGAAGAGACCCAGTACTTC. This translates into CASSLTGTEETQYF.

This clonotype has only a few counts. The gene calls are TRBV6-8 and TRBJ2-7, with 9 bases aligning to TRBD1. The germline V gene has CDR1 MNHGY and CDR2 SAAAGT. The CDR3 loop spans 13 amino acids. J lost 2 bases, V lost 7 bases, and 3 bases had no gene match. Here the CDR3 reads CASTGQGTYEQYF. For the CDR3, the DNA is TGTGCCAGCACGGGACAGGGTACCTACGAGCAGTACTTC.

This clonotype turned up a few times. The chain employs TRBV7-2 and TRBJ2-3; D unclear. Germline V gene lookup returns CDR1 SGHTA and CDR2 FQGNSA. V was shortened by 8 bases and J by 1 base, with 13 bases between the two germline ends. The length of the CDR3 is 14 residues. CDR3 loop: CASLTDLGTDTQYF. DNA for the CDR3: TGTGCCAGCCTGACTGATCTCGGCACAGATACGCAGTATTTT.

The CDR3: CASSLGQGIETQYF. The CDR3 nucleotides read TGTGCCAGCAGCCTCGGACAGGGGATAGAGACCCAGTACTTC. This sequence joins TRBV27 and TRBJ2-5, with 9 bases aligning to TRBD1. CDR3 length: 14 amino acids. Germline trimming cut 6 bases from V and 4 bases from J; bases unmatched to any gene: 6. Germline V gene sequence: CDR1 MNHEY, CDR2 SMNVEV (reference sequence).

Only a few counts were recorded for this clonotype. This sequence joins TRBV6-1 and TRBJ1-6; D is uncertain. Germline assignment: CDR1 MNHNS and CDR2 SASEGT. CDR3 size: 15 residues. With 6 bases removed from V and 5 bases from J, the gap between germline ends came to 14 bases. The CDR3 bases are TGTGCCAGCAGACGGGGAGAGGGTGATAATTCACCCCTCCACTTT. Amino acid sequence: CASRRGEGDNSPLHF.

The table lists this clonotype with a few counts. The chain combines TRBV6-5 with TRBJ1-2, with 10 bases that match TRBD1. From germline, CDR1 is MNHEY and CDR2 SVGAGI. V lost 2 bases, J lost 3 bases, and 9 bases stayed unmatched. This CDR3 region has 17 residues. The CDR3: CASSYDLGQGYDYGYTF. DNA for the CDR3: TGTGCCAGCAGTTACGATCTGGGACAGGGGTATGACTATGGCTACACCTTC.

This clonotype was seen a few times. This chain joins TRBV20-1 and TRBJ2-7, with a tentative D call TRBD2 (5 bases). From germline, CDR1 is DFQATT and CDR2 SNEGSKA (reference sequence). This CDR3 contains 15 residues. V was pared by 1 base and J by 0 bases, with 13 bases between. CDR3 in DNA: TGCAGTGCTAGAGGTTGGACGGGGAGCTCCTACGAGCAGTACTTC. This codes for CSARGWTGSSYEQYF.

The rearrangement joins TRBV15 to TRBJ2-5; D not certain. This CDR3 region has 13 residues. V gave up 1 base and J gave up 4 bases, with 7 bases separating them. Germline CDR1 LNHNV, CDR2 YYDKDF (reference sequence). The CDR3 region is CATSRVGGETQYF. The CDR3 DNA reads as TGTGCCACCAGCAGAGTGGGCGGAGAGACCCAGTACTTC.